This entry lists 27 T cell receptor beta chains sequenced from one sample in a study of blood T cell repertoires in COVID-19 (dated by TCRdb to 2020 to 2021). Libraries were built with the immunoSEQ multiplex PCR assay. Entries here come from immuneACCESS through TCRdb and include only in-frame sequences with V and J called. Some clones fail to appear in such tables; in the studies checked, an unresolved V gene covers under half of the shortfall, and the cause of the remainder is unknown. The sample data list about 180,000 clones, and approximately 86% of these were observed just once. The ten biggest clones cover roughly 2.9% of the sample. Material for sequencing was peripheral blood. All receptors derive from a woman between 25 and 40 years old with active or convalescent COVID-19.

The count of this clone is one. The chain couples TRBV29-1 to TRBJ2-1, with D perhaps matching TRBD2 (6 bases). The CDR3 runs 14 residues. V lost 7 bases to trimming and J lost 8 bases, with 21 bases between them. Germline assignment: CDR1 SQVTM and CDR2 ANQGSEA. The CDR3 DNA reads TGCAGCGCCCTCCCGATGGGGGGTCGCGATGAGCAGTTCTTC. The encoded protein is CSALPMGGRDEQFF.

The gene calls are TRBV24-1 and TRBJ2-3, with 7 bases that match TRBD2. The J segment lost 3 bases and the V segment lost 4 bases, leaving 3 bases of the junction unmatched. CDR3 length equals 14 residues. Germline CDR1 KGHDR, CDR2 SFDVKD. CDR3 nucleotides: TGTGCCACCAGTGACTGGGGGGGGACAGATACGCAGTATTTT. It encodes CATSDWGGTDTQYF.

This rearrangement joins TRBV5-4 to TRBJ1-2; 8 bases match TRBD1. Unmatched junction bases numbered 9, after V lost 5 bases and J lost 0 bases. CDR1 and CDR2 from the germline V gene are SGHNT and YYREEE (reference sequence). This CDR3 has 16 residues. CDR3 sequence (DNA): TGTGCCAGCAGTCGGGACAGGAATTCGGCTAACTATGGCTACACCTTC. Encoded protein: CASSRDRNSANYGYTF.

This chain connects TRBV9 to TRBJ1-4; D is ambiguous. This CDR3 contains 13 residues. V dropped 0 bases and J dropped 7 bases, with 7 bases sitting between them. The V gene's germline CDR1 is SGDLS and CDR2 YYNGEE. CDR3 DNA sequence: TGTGCCAGCAGCGTAGGGCTAGCTGAAAAACTGTTTTTT. Translated, it gives CASSVGLAEKLFF.

The gene calls are TRBV6-5 and TRBJ2-2, with 9 bases identical to TRBD2. The CDR3 runs to 14 residues. The junction had 6 bases not matched to a gene; V was cut back by 8 bases and J by 5 bases. CDR1 and CDR2 (germline): MNHEY, SVGAGI. CDR3 sequence (DNA): TGTGCCAGCTGGCTAGCGGGAAAGACCGGGGAGCTGTTTTTT. Translating it yields CASWLAGKTGELFF.

CDR3 sequence: CASSLRESGNTIYF. In nucleotides, the CDR3 is TGTGCCAGCAGTTTACGCGAGTCTGGAAACACCATATATTTT. The chain couples TRBV27 to TRBJ1-3; no clear D. From germline, CDR1 is MNHEY and CDR2 SMNVEV (reference sequence). Trimming removed 2 bases from V and 1 base from J, with 6 bases in between. The CDR3 is made up of 14 amino acids.

V gene TRBV25-1 combines with J gene TRBJ1-5; no reliable D call. The germline V gene has CDR1 MGHDK and CDR2 SYGVNS. The CDR3 runs 15 residues. Deletions cut 3 bases from V and 7 bases from J, with 16 bases between. The CDR3 loop reads CASSDPREPGQPQHF. In DNA form, the CDR3 reads TGTGCCAGCAGTGACCCACGGGAGCCGGGGCAGCCCCAGCATTTT.

The rearrangement uses TRBV24-1 and TRBJ2-5; 10 bases are a match to TRBD1. V shed 4 bases, J shed 2 bases, and the junction held 6 bases outside the gene matches. The CDR3 length is 16 residues. Germline V gene data show CDR1 as KGHDR and CDR2 as SFDVKD. The CDR3 reads CATSESGTGAQETQYF. As DNA, the CDR3 is TGTGCCACCAGTGAGTCCGGGACAGGGGCTCAAGAGACCCAGTACTTC.

This clone was recorded once. The chain is built from TRBV28 and TRBJ1-3; 7 bases fit TRBD1. CDR3 length equals 14 residues. Losses at the gene ends were 5 bases for V and 2 bases for J; bases not matched to a gene: 3. CDR1 MDHEN and CDR2 SYDVKM come from the germline V gene. CDR3 bases: TGTGCCAGCAGTCACGACAGGGCTGGAAACACCATATATTTT. Protein product: CASSHDRAGNTIYF.

The chain carries TRBV30 and TRBJ1-1; D perhaps matches TRBD1 (5 bases). The CDR3 totals 12 residues. Between the trimmed V and J ends, which lost 0 bases and 8 bases, there was a span of 10 bases. Germline values: CDR1 GTSNPN, CDR2 SVGIG (reference sequence). In DNA, the CDR3 is TGTGCCTGGAGTGTAGGGGCTGCGGAAGCTTTCTTT. Translating it yields CAWSVGAAEAFF.

In nucleotides, the CDR3 is TGTGCCAGCAGTCAGACAGGGGGGCTGATTATGGACTACACCTTC. Translation gives CASSQTGGLIMDYTF. The chain joins TRBV2 to TRBJ1-2, with 9 bases fitting TRBD1. V shed 5 bases, J shed 10 bases, and the junction held 14 bases outside the gene matches. The CDR3 consists of 15 residues. Germline-derived CDR1 and CDR2 are SNHLY and FYNNEI. Full variable domain (outside the CDR3, taken from reference TRBV2 and TRBJ1-2): EPEVTQTPSHQVTQMGQEVILRCVPISNHLYFYWYRQILGQKVEFLVSFYNNEISEKSEIFDDQFSVERPDGSNFTLKIRSTKLEDSAMYFCASSQTGGLIMDYTFGSGTRLTVV.

V is TRBV5-1 and J is TRBJ2-1, with 12 nucleotides matching TRBD2. The CDR3 spans 16 residues. V lost 2 bases to trimming and J lost 6 bases; unmatched junction nucleotides: 6. The germline CDR1 and CDR2 sequences are SGHRS and YFSETQ. For the CDR3, the DNA is TGCGCCAGCAGCTTTGGTGCTAGCGGGGGGGCCAATGAGCAGTTCTTC. Its protein is CASSFGASGGANEQFF.

This chain uses TRBV7-6 with TRBJ2-2, with 7 bases identical to TRBD1. Germline V lookup: CDR1 SGHVS, CDR2 FNYEAQ. The trim removed 1 base at V and 1 base at J, leaving 3 bases unmatched. The CDR3 spans 16 residues. As DNA, the CDR3 is TGTGCCAGCAGCTTAGGAGGGGGCTGGAACACCGGGGAGCTGTTTTTT. Translation gives CASSLGGGWNTGELFF. Supplemented by reference TRBV7-6 and TRBJ2-2, the full variable domain reads GAGVSQSPRYKVTKRGQDVALRCDPISGHVSLYWYRQALGQGPEFLTYFNYEAQQDKSGLPNDRFSAERPEGSISTLTIQRTEQRDSAMYRCASSLGGGWNTGELFFGEGSRLTVL.

This clone was detected only once. The chain combines TRBV12-5 with TRBJ2-3; 12 bases align to TRBD2. Germline CDR1 reads LGHNT; CDR2 reads FRNRAP. The CDR3 has 14 residues. The V segment lost 5 bases and the J segment 6 bases; nucleotides outside the gene matches: 3. In DNA form, the CDR3 reads TGTGCTAGTGGTCTAGCGGGGGGGCGGGATACGCAGTATTTT. It yields the protein CASGLAGGRDTQYF. The full variable domain, its missing parts supplied by reference TRBV12-5 and TRBJ2-3, is DARVTQTPRHKVTEMGQEVTMRCQPILGHNTVFWYRQTMMQGLELLAYFRNRAPLDDSGMPKDRFSAEMPDATLATLKIQPSEPRDSAVYFCASGLAGGRDTQYFGPGTRLTVL.

The rearrangement joins TRBV28 to TRBJ2-7; 7 bases are shared with TRBD1. J lost 0 bases, V lost 1 base, and 12 bases had no gene match. The CDR3 sequence is 18 residues long. Germline assignment: CDR1 MDHEN and CDR2 SYDVKM. The CDR3 DNA sequence: TGTGCCAGCAGTTTATCCTTATATACAGGGGATGGCTCCTACGAGCAGTACTTC. Translation gives CASSLSLYTGDGSYEQYF.

The chain has TRBV2 and TRBJ2-1; maybe TRBD1 (6 bases). Germline V CDR1 and CDR2: SNHLY, FYNNEI. The CDR3 is 16 amino acids. The V gene lost 8 bases and the J gene lost 0 bases, with 17 bases spanning the gap. This CDR3 is CASGPPQGHSYNEQFF. The CDR3 nucleotides read TGTGCCAGCGGGCCCCCTCAGGGGCACTCCTACAATGAGCAGTTCTTC.

This clone was counted once. The chain couples TRBV5-8 to TRBJ1-5; 9 bases match TRBD1. Germline V gene sequence: CDR1 SGHTS, CDR2 YDEGEE. This CDR3 contains 16 residues. After removal of 8 bases from V and 0 bases from J, the junction contained 9 bases not matched to a gene. CDR3 sequence: CASGTGRGHSNQPQHF. The CDR3 DNA follows: TGTGCCAGTGGGACAGGGAGGGGACATAGCAATCAGCCCCAGCATTTT.

The chain recombines TRBV5-1 with TRBJ1-6, with 10 bases aligning to TRBD1. Germline CDR1 is SGHRS and CDR2 is YFSETQ. The CDR3 totals 16 residues. J lost 5 bases, V lost 4 bases, and 6 bases had no gene match. CDR3 nucleotide sequence: TGCGCCAGCAGCCCAGGTGGGACAGGGGATAATTCACCCCTCCACTTT. This encodes CASSPGGTGDNSPLHF.

The chain employs TRBV7-9 and TRBJ2-5; the match to TRBD2 covers 7 bases. Unmatched junction bases numbered 4, after V lost 2 bases and J lost 1 base. The germline gives CDR1 SEHNR, CDR2 FQNEAQ (reference sequence). CDR3 length equals 15 residues. The CDR3 loop is CASSLTAGVQETQYF. CDR3 bases: TGTGCCAGCAGCTTAACCGCGGGAGTCCAAGAGACCCAGTACTTC.

The chain combines TRBV25-1 with TRBJ1-2, with D tentatively TRBD1 (6 bases). This CDR3 comprises 13 residues. CDR1 MGHDK and CDR2 SYGVNS come from the germline V gene. Trimming took 4 bases from V and 4 from J, leaving 10 bases between them. CDR3 DNA sequence: TGTGCCAGCAGTGTCGGGACACTCTATGGCTACACCTTC. It yields the protein CASSVGTLYGYTF.

Comment on this clone: At one boundary the junction diverges from the germline segment, which might be a read error. V gene TRBV2 combines with J gene TRBJ2-5; 10 positions agree with TRBD2. This CDR3 is built from 15 residues. CDR1 and CDR2 (germline): SNHLY, FYNNEI. In DNA, the CDR3 is TGTGCCAGCAGTGAAGAGCGGGGGGGCCTTGAGACCCAATACTTC. Its protein product is CASSEERGGLETQYF.

The gene calls are TRBV27 and TRBJ1-4, with D possibly TRBD1 on 5 matching bases. There are 14 residues in the CDR3. V was shortened by 6 bases and J by 7 bases, with 15 bases between the two germline ends. In germline, CDR1 is MNHEY, CDR2 SMNVEV (reference sequence). In nucleotides, the CDR3 is TGTGCCAGCAGACCCGGGACTGGGTTTGAAAAACTGTTTTTT. It translates to CASRPGTGFEKLFF.

Comments on this clone: This sample also contains other DNA sequences that code for the same CDR3. The V gene is TRBV11-3, the J gene TRBJ2-3, with D possibly TRBD1 on 6 matching bases. Germline lookup yields CDR1 SGHNT and CDR2 YENEEA. V was clipped by 1 base and J by 0 bases, with 11 bases between them. The CDR3 covers 16 residues. The CDR3, as DNA: TGTGCCAGCAGCTTAGGAACCGGGACAAGCACAGATACGCAGTATTTT. Translated, it gives CASSLGTGTSTDTQYF.

The chain joins TRBV7-9 to TRBJ2-3; maybe TRBD2 (7 bases). V was shortened by 3 bases and J by 2 bases, with 12 bases between the two germline ends. Germline V lookup: CDR1 SEHNR, CDR2 FQNEAQ (reference sequence). The CDR3 loop spans 15 amino acids. The CDR3 loop reads CASSLDGGPTDTQYF. CDR3 coding DNA: TGTGCCAGCAGCTTGGACGGGGGGCCCACAGATACGCAGTATTTT.

There are a few counts of this clone. The chain combines TRBV7-8 with TRBJ1-6, with D possibly matching TRBD1 (6 bases). The CDR3 length is 15 residues. Trimming pared 1 base from V and 9 bases from J, leaving 13 bases between. In germline, CDR1 is SGHVS, CDR2 FQNEAQ. Here the CDR3 reads CASSLGQGITSPLHF. The CDR3 nucleotides read TGTGCCAGCAGCTTAGGGCAGGGGATTACTTCACCCCTCCACTTT.

V gene TRBV27 combines with J gene TRBJ1-6, with 11 bases aligning to TRBD1. This CDR3 is 13 amino acids long. The germline V gene has CDR1 MNHEY and CDR2 SMNVEV (reference sequence). Trimming cost V 6 bases and J 9 bases; bases outside gene matches: 1. The chain's CDR3 is CASRDRGLSPLHF. In DNA form, the CDR3 reads TGTGCCAGCAGGGACAGGGGGCTTTCACCCCTCCACTTT.

This clone appeared a single time. The chain links TRBV6-5 to TRBJ1-6, with unresolved D. Germline V lookup: CDR1 MNHEY, CDR2 SVGAGI. The CDR3 contains 12 residues. Trimming took 6 bases from V and 10 from J, leaving 10 bases between them. CDR3: CASSFPGSPLHF. As DNA, the CDR3 is TGTGCCAGCAGCTTCCCGGGGTCACCCCTCCACTTT.